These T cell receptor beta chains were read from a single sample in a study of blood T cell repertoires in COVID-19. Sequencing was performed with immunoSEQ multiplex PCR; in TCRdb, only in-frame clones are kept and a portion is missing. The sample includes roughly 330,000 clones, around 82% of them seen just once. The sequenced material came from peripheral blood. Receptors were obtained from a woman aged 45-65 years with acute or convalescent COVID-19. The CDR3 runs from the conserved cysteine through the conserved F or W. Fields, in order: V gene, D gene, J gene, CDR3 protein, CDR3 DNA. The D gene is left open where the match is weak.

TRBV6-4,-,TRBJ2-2,CASSDEHNTGELFF,TGTGCCAGCAGTGACGAGCATAACACCGGGGAGCTGTTTTTT
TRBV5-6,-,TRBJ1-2,CASSLDRVGGYTF,TGTGCCAGCAGCTTGGACAGGGTAGGAGGCTACACCTTC
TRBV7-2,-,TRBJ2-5,CASSPRPLEETQYF,TGTGCCAGCAGCCCACGACCCCTAGAAGAGACCCAGTACTTC
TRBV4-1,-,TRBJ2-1,CASSHPGWGGVYNEQFF,TGCGCCAGCAGCCACCCAGGATGGGGGGGCGTCTACAATGAGCAGTTCTTC
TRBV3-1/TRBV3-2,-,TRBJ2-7,CASSPQGSYEQYF,TGTGCCAGCAGCCCCCAGGGCAGCTACGAGCAGTACTTC
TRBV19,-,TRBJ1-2,CASRTGLNYGYTF,TGTGCCAGTAGGACAGGACTCAACTATGGCTACACCTTC
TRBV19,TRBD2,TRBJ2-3,CASSSASGYTDTQYF,TGTGCCAGTAGTTCGGCTAGCGGATACACAGATACGCAGTATTTT
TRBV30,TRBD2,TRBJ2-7,CAQLAGTSYEQYF,TGTGCCCAATTAGCGGGAACCTCCTACGAGCAGTACTTC
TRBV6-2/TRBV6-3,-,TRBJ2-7,CASSTSGQRYSYEQYF,-
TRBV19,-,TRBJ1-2,CASSITAPYGYTF,TGTGCCAGTAGCATAACAGCCCCCTATGGCTACACCTTC
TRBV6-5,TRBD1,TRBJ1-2,CASSIQGAQGRGYTF,TGTGCCAGCAGCATCCAGGGGGCCCAGGGGAGAGGCTACACCTTC
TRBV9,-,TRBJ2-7,CASSVVAGAYEQYF,TGTGCCAGCAGCGTAGTGGCAGGGGCCTACGAGCAGTACTTC
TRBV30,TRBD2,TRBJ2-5,CAWRQGLAFGTQYF,TGTGCCTGGAGACAGGGACTAGCGTTTGGGACCCAGTACTTC
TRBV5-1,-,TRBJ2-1,CASSLGTGSYNEQFF,TGCGCCAGCAGCTTGGGTACAGGGTCCTACAATGAGCAGTTCTTC
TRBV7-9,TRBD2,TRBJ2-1,CASSSLQGLDENNEQFF,TGTGCCAGCAGCTCGCTACAGGGACTAGATGAAAACAATGAGCAGTTCTTC
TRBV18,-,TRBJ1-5,CASSLGTPGDQPQHF,TGTGCCAGCTCACTCGGGACTCCCGGCGATCAGCCCCAGCATTTT
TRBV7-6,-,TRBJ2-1,CASSSSSLNEQFF,TGTGCCAGCAGCTCATCTAGTTTAAATGAGCAGTTCTTC